This is a list of T cell receptor beta chains from one sample in a study of immune heterogeneity within non-small cell lung tumors. Each CDR3 protein is one row after TCRdb ran MiXCR on the multiplex PCR reads. The sample consists of 20,000 to 25,000 distinct CDR3 sequences, about 30% of them appearing once. Sequenced sample: lung tumor tissue. Receptor source: a man aged 40-55 years with non-small cell lung cancer. Both conserved end residues are part of each CDR3. Each record gives: CDR3 protein, CDR3 DNA, clone size, V gene, J gene, D gene, CDR3 length. D genes are given only for firm matches. Some rows have no size entry. The others give once, few or many, or a class for an expanded clone.

CASSLAPNTEAFF	TGTGCCAGCAGTTTGGCCCCAAACACTGAAGCTTTCTTT	few	TRBV12-3/TRBV12-4	TRBJ1-1	NA	13
CSGDGSTDTQYF	TGCAGCGGGGACGGTAGCACAGATACGCAGTATTTT	medium-sized	TRBV29-1	TRBJ2-3	NA	12
CPSSVGLSTNSPLHF	TGTCCCAGCAGCGTAGGTCTCAGTACTAATTCACCCCTCCACTTT	NA	TRBV9	TRBJ1-6	NA	15
CASSFVGNGSPLHF	TGTGCCAGCAGTTTTGTAGGGAATGGGTCACCCCTCCACTTT	medium-sized	TRBV27	TRBJ1-6	NA	14
CATTFGPAYNEQFF	TGTGCCACGACCTTCGGGCCTGCCTACAATGAGCAGTTCTTC	NA	TRBV7-2	TRBJ2-1	NA	14
CASSPRRAEGYTF	TGTGCCAGCTCACCTCGCAGGGCGGAGGGCTACACCTTC	many	TRBV18	TRBJ1-2	NA	13
CASSRDPGQGTDTQYF	TGTGCCAGTAGTAGGGACCCGGGACAGGGCACAGATACGCAGTATTTT	NA	TRBV19	TRBJ2-3	TRBD1	16
CSARAGLGTGYTF	TGCAGTGCTAGAGCGGGACTCGGGACTGGCTACACCTTC	NA	TRBV20-1	TRBJ1-2	NA	13
CASMGGGTYTQYF	TGTGCCAGCATGGGAGGGGGCACATATACGCAGTATTTT	NA	TRBV2	TRBJ2-3	NA	13
CASSVDRMNTEAFF	TGTGCCAGCAGTGTGGACAGAATGAACACTGAAGCTTTCTTT	few	TRBV25-1	TRBJ1-1	NA	14
CASGLVRLAVGNEQFF	TGTGCTAGTGGTTTGGTACGTCTAGCGGTGGGGAATGAGCAGTTCTTC	few	TRBV12-5	TRBJ2-1	TRBD2	16
CASSHRGISYEQYF	TGTGCCAGCAGCCACAGGGGGATCTCCTACGAGCAGTACTTC	many	TRBV6-1	TRBJ2-7	TRBD1	14
CASSQGRGNTEAFF	TGTGCCAGCAGCCAAGGTAGGGGGAACACTGAAGCTTTCTTT	few	TRBV3-1	TRBJ1-1	NA	14
CASSLSVFDEQFF	TGTGCCAGCAGCTTATCGGTCTTTGATGAGCAGTTCTTC	NA	TRBV7-6	TRBJ2-1	NA	13
CASSLDRGRGEQYF	TGTGCCAGCAGTTTAGACAGGGGGCGAGGAGAGCAGTACTTC	many	TRBV27	TRBJ2-7	TRBD1	14
CASGLGLTKPQQFF	TGTGCTAGTGGTTTGGGGCTTACCAAGCCACAGCAGTTCTTC	many	TRBV12-5	TRBJ2-1	NA	14
CASSQRGLAEETQYF	TGTGCCAGCAGCCAACGGGGACTAGCGGAAGAGACCCAGTACTTC	few	TRBV5-5	TRBJ2-5	TRBD2	15
CASSQKTATTISSGNTISF	TGTGCCAGCAGCCAGAAGACAGCCACCACGATTTCCTCTGGAAACACCATATCTTTT	NA	TRBV3-1	TRBJ1-3	NA	19
CSAAEDGYTF	TGCAGTGCCGCGGAGGATGGCTACACCTTC	many	TRBV20-1	TRBJ1-2	NA	10
CASSPPLRYYGYTF	TGTGCCAGCAGCCCCCCGTTACGGTACTATGGCTACACCTTC	NA	TRBV7-9	TRBJ1-2	NA	14
CASRGTGARGYGYTF	TGTGCCAGCCGGGGGACAGGGGCGAGGGGCTATGGCTACACCTTC	many	TRBV19	TRBJ1-2	TRBD1	15
CASSLNRVGYTF	TGTGCCAGCAGCCTAAACAGGGTTGGCTACACCTTC	medium-sized	TRBV12-3/TRBV12-4	TRBJ1-2	NA	12
CASTVFGTGELFF	TGTGCCAGCACGGTGTTCGGCACCGGGGAGCTGTTTTTT	NA	TRBV9	TRBJ2-2	NA	13
CASSQRQDHGNTIYF	TGTGCCAGCTCACAAAGACAGGACCATGGAAACACCATATATTTT	NA	TRBV18	TRBJ1-3	NA	15
CASSFDGRPTDTQYF	TGTGCCAGCAGCTTTGACGGGAGGCCCACAGATACGCAGTATTTT	many	TRBV11-2	TRBJ2-3	TRBD2	15
CASSFDGRSYEQYF	TGTGCCAGCAGTTTTGACGGGAGATCCTACGAGCAGTACTTC	medium-sized	TRBV12-3/TRBV12-4	TRBJ2-7	NA	14
CASCQGALLEQYF	TGTGCCAGCTGCCAGGGGGCCCTCCTCGAGCAGTACTTC	many	TRBV6-1	TRBJ2-7	TRBD1	13
CASSPDSNQPQHF	TGTGCCAGCTCCCCCGACAGCAATCAGCCCCAGCATTTT	many	TRBV18	TRBJ1-5	NA	13
CASSKKGTSPYYEQFF	TGTGCCAGCAGCAAAAAGGGGACTAGCCCCTACTATGAGCAGTTCTTC	few	TRBV14	TRBJ2-1	TRBD2	16
CATSRDKASGSNEQFF	TGTGCCACCAGCAGAGATAAGGCTAGCGGGAGTAATGAGCAGTTCTTC	many	TRBV15	TRBJ2-1	TRBD2	16
CASSLTGLSNSPLHF	TGTGCCAGCAGCTTAACGGGACTGAGTAATTCACCCCTCCACTTT	NA	TRBV7-9	TRBJ1-6	NA	15
CASSPAPSWGYTF	TGTGCCAGCAGCCCAGCGCCCAGCTGGGGCTACACCTTC	few	TRBV11-1	TRBJ1-2	NA	13
CSSSQPGQAIYGYTF	TGTTCCAGCAGCCAGCCGGGACAAGCAATCTATGGCTACACCTTC	NA	TRBV14	TRBJ1-2	NA	15
CASSGGGGHEQFF	TGTGCCAGCAGTGGTGGGGGTGGGCATGAGCAGTTCTTC	few	TRBV28	TRBJ2-1	NA	13
CSVEGNGPYEQYF	TGCAGCGTTGAGGGCAACGGCCCCTACGAGCAGTACTTC	NA	TRBV29-1	TRBJ2-7	NA	13
CASRGDSDTQYF	TGTGCCAGCAGAGGGGACTCAGATACGCAGTATTTT	many	TRBV9	TRBJ2-3	NA	12
CASSQGQQETQYF	TGCGCCAGCAGCCAAGGGCAGCAAGAGACCCAGTACTTC	NA	TRBV4-1	TRBJ2-5	NA	13
CASSFLQAEQYF	TGTGCCAGCAGTTTCTTACAGGCCGAGCAGTACTTC	many	TRBV12-3/TRBV12-4	TRBJ2-7	NA	12
CASSRRGDYGYTF	TGCGCCAGCAGCCGACGGGGGGACTATGGCTACACCTTC	few	TRBV5-1	TRBJ1-2	NA	13
CASSLGSGSYEQYF	TGTGCCAGCAGCTTAGGTAGCGGGAGCTACGAGCAGTACTTC	many	TRBV11-2	TRBJ2-7	TRBD2	14
CASSFTTGSGNTIYF	TGCGCCAGCAGTTTTACCACAGGGTCAGGAAACACCATATATTTT	few	TRBV10-2	TRBJ1-3	NA	15
CASSFRQGGAEKLFF	TGTGCCAGCAGTTTCAGACAGGGCGGGGCGGAAAAACTGTTTTTT	few	TRBV6-1	TRBJ1-4	TRBD1	15
CARSLVAREVYEQYF	TGTGCCAGGAGCTTGGTAGCTCGGGAAGTCTACGAGCAGTACTTC	once	TRBV5-5	TRBJ2-7	NA	15
CASSEELWTAVYNSPLHF	TGTGCCAGCAGTGAAGAACTCTGGACAGCGGTCTATAATTCACCCCTCCACTTT	many	TRBV6-1	TRBJ1-6	NA	18
CASSFPFKRVPPYEQYF	TGTGCCAGCAGCTTCCCTTTCAAGCGGGTACCACCCTACGAGCAGTACTTC	many	TRBV11-2	TRBJ2-7	NA	17
CASSLLAGEGQYF	TGTGCCAGTAGTCTTCTGGCGGGAGAGGGGCAGTACTTC	medium-sized	TRBV19	TRBJ2-7	TRBD2	13
CASSLGWYRGAPGANVLTF	TGTGCCAGCAGTTTGGGCTGGTACAGGGGGGCACCTGGGGCCAACGTCCTGACTTTC	many	TRBV12-3/TRBV12-4	TRBJ2-6	TRBD1	19
CASSLGLADNEQFF	TGTGCCAGCAGTTTGGGACTAGCGGACAATGAGCAGTTCTTC	few	TRBV27	TRBJ2-1	TRBD2	14
CASTGQLDKGSEQYF	TGTGCCAGCACGGGACAGCTCGACAAGGGGAGCGAGCAGTACTTC	many	TRBV6-1	TRBJ2-7	TRBD1	15